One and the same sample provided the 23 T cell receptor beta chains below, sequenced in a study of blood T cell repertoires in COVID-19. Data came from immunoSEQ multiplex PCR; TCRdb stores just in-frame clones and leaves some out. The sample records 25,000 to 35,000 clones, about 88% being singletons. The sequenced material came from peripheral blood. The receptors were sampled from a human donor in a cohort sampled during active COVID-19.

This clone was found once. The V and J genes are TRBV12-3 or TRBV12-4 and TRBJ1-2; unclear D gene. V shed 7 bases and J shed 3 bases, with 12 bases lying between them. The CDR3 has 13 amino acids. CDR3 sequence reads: CASKRVSYYGYTF. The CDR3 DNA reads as TGTGCCAGCAAGAGGGTCTCATACTATGGCTACACCTTC.

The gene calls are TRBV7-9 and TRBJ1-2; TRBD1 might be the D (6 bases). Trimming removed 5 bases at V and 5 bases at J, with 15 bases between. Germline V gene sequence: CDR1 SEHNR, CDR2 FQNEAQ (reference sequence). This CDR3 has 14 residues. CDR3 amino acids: CASSPLGGWYGYTF. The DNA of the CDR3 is TGTGCCAGCAGCCCCCTTGGGGGCTGGTATGGCTACACCTTC.

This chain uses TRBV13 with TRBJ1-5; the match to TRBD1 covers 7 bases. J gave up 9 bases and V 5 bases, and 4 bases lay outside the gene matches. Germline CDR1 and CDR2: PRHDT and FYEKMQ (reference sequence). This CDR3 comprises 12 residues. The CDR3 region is CASSEQGRPQHF. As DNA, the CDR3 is TGTGCCAGCAGCGAACAGGGGAGGCCCCAGCATTTT.

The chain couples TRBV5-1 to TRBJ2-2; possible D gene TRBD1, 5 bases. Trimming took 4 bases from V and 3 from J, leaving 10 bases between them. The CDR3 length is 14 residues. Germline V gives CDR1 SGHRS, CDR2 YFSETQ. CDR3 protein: CASSPGRHTGELFF. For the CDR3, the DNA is TGCGCCAGCAGCCCAGGGCGGCACACCGGGGAGCTGTTTTTT.

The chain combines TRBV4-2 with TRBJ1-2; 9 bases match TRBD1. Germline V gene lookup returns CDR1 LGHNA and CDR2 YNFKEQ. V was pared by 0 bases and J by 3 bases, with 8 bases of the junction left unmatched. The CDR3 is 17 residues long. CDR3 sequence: CASSQDIPGQGDYGYTF. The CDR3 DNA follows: TGTGCCAGCAGCCAAGATATACCGGGACAGGGCGACTATGGCTACACCTTC.

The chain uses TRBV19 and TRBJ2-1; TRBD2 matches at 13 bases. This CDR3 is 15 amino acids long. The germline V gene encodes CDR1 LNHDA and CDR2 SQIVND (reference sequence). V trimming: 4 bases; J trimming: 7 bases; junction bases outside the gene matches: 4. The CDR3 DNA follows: TGTGCCAGTAGTAGCGGACTAGCGGGGGATAATGAGCAGTTCTTC. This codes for CASSSGLAGDNEQFF.

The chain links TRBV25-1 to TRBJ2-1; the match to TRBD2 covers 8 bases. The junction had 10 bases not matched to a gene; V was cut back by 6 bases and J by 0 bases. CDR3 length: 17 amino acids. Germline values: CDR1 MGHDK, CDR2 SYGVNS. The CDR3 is CASSWSPGGSSYNEQFF. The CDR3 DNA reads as TGTGCCAGCAGCTGGAGCCCGGGGGGGAGCTCCTACAATGAGCAGTTCTTC.

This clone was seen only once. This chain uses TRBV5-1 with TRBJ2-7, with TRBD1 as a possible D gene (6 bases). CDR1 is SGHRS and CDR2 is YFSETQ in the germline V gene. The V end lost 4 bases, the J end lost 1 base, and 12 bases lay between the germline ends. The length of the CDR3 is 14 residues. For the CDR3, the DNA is TGCGCCAGCAGCCCAAGGGACACTTCCTACGAGCAGTACTTC. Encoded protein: CASSPRDTSYEQYF.

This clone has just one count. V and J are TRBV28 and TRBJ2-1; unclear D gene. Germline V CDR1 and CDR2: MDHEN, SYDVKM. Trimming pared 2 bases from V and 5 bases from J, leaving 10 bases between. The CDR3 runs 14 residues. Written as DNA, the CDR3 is TGTGCCAGCAGTTTAGTTGGCGCGGACAATGAGCAGTTCTTC. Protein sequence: CASSLVGADNEQFF.

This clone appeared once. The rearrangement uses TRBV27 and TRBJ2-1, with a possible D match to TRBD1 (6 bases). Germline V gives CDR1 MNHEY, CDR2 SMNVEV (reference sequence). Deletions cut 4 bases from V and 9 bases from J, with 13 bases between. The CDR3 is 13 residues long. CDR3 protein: CASSSGAGREQFF. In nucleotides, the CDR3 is TGTGCCAGCAGTTCAGGGGCGGGTCGTGAGCAGTTCTTC.

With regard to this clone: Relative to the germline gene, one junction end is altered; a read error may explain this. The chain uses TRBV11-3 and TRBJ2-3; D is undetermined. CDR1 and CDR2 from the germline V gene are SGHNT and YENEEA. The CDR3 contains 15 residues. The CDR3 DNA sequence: TGTGCCAGCAGCTTAGATGGTTTGGGCACAGATGCGCAGTATTTT. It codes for CASSLDGLGTDAQYF.

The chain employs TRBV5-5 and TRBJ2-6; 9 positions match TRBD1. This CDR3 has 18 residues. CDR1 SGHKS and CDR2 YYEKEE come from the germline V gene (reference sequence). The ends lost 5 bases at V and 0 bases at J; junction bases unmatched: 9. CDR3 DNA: TGTGCCAGCAGAATCGACAGGGGGGACCTCTCTGGGGCCAACGTCCTGACTTTC. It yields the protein CASRIDRGDLSGANVLTF.

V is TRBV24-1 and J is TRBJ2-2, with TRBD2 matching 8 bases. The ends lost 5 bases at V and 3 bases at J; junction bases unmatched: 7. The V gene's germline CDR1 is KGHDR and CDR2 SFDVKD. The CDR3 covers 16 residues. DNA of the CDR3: TGTGCCACCAGTGCCCGGACGGGGGGGTACACCGGGGAGCTGTTTTTT. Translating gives CATSARTGGYTGELFF.

CDR3 bases: TGCGCCAGCAGCCAAGACCTCGGACAGGGAGGCTATGGCTACACCTTC. Translated, it gives CASSQDLGQGGYGYTF. The chain links TRBV4-3 to TRBJ1-2; TRBD1 agrees at 8 bases. This CDR3 spans 16 amino acids. Looked up from germline, CDR1 is LGHNA and CDR2 is YSLEER. V dropped 0 bases and J dropped 4; count of bases not matched to a gene: 7.

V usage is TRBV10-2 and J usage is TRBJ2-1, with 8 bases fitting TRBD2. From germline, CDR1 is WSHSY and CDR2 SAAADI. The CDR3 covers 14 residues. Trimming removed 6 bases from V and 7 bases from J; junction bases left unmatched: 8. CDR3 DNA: TGCGCCAGCAGAAGTAGCGGGGATTCGAATGAGCAGTTCTTC. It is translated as CASRSSGDSNEQFF.

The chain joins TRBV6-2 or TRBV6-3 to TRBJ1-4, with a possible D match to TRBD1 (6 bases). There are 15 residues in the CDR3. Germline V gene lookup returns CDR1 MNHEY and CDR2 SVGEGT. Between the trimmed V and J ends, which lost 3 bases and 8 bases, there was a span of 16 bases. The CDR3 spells CASSYTTGTTEKLFF. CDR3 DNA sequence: TGTGCCAGCAGTTATACCACCGGGACAACAGAAAAACTGTTTTTT.

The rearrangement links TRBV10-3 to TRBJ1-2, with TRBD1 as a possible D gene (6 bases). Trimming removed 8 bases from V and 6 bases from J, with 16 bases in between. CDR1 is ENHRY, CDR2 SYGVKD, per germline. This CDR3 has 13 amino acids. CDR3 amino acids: CAIGGRDTDGYTF. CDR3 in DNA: TGTGCCATCGGGGGCAGGGATACCGATGGCTACACCTTC.

Written as DNA, the CDR3 is TGTGCCAGCAGTTACCGGAGCTCGGGACAGAGAGAGACCCAGTACTTC. Protein product: CASSYRSSGQRETQYF. The J gene is TRBJ2-5, the V gene TRBV6-5, with 7 nucleotides matching TRBD1. Per the germline V gene, CDR1 is MNHEY and CDR2 is SVGAGI. The junction had 10 bases not matched to a gene; V was cut back by 2 bases and J by 4 bases. This CDR3 region has 16 residues.

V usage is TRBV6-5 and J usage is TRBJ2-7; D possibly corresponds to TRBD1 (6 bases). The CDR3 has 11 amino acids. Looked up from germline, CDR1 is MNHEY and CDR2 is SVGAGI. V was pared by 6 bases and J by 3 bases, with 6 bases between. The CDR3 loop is CASRTGYEQYF. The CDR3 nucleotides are TGTGCCAGCAGGACAGGCTACGAGCAGTACTTC.

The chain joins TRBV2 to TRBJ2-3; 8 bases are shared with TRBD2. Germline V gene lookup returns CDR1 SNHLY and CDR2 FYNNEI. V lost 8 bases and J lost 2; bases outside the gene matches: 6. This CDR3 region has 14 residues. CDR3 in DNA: TGTGCCAGCGCCGGGGGGGGGTTCACAGATACGCAGTATTTT. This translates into CASAGGGFTDTQYF.

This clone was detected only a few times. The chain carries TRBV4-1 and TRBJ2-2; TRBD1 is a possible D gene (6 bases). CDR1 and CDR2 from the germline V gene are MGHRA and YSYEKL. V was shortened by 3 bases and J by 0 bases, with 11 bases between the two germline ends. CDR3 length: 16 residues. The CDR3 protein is CASSHLDSANTGELFF. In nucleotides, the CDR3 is TGCGCCAGCAGCCACCTGGACAGCGCGAACACCGGGGAGCTGTTTTTT.

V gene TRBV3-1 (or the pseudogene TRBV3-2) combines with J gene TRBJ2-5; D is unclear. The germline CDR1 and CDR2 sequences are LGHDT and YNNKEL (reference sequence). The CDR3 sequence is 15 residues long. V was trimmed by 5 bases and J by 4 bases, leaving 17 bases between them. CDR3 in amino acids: CASSFRGTAAETQYF. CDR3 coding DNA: TGTGCCAGCAGCTTTCGCGGAACTGCCGCAGAGACCCAGTACTTC.

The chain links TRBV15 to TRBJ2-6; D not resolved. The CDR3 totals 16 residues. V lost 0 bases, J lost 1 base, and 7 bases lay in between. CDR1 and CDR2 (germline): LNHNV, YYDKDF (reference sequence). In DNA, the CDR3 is TGTGCCACCAGCAGAGATGGGCGATCTGGGGCCAACGTCCTGACTTTC. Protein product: CATSRDGRSGANVLTF.